The TCR beta chain under discussion was sequenced for a study of shared clonotypes between healthy human individuals. Looking at the study overall: Each donor's CD4 naive and CD4 memory cells filled three plates apiece, CD8 naive two, and CD8 memory one. General study results and limits: Generally, estimated richness proved larger in naive subsets than it did in memory subsets.

Repertoires were generated with immunoSEQ multiplex PCR, while TCRdb's copy carries only in-frame clones and drops some. Of some 680,000 clones in the sample, 73% were seen once. As regards this clone: Its antigen is unknown.

The CDR3 is 17 amino acids. The germline gives CDR1 KGHSH, CDR2 LQKENI. The J segment lost 5 bases and the V segment lost 2 bases, leaving 15 bases of the junction unmatched. CD45RA+ naive and CD45RA-negative memory subsets were separated from CD4+ cells. The source is a woman aged 25-40 years in good health. The source material was memory CD4+ T cells sorted from blood. Stated subset: CD45RA-negative fraction. This chain joins TRBV18 and TRBJ2-7, with TRBD2 matching 7 bases. In DNA, the CDR3 is TGTGCCAGCTCACCAAGGTTTACGGCGGGAGTTTCAAACGAGCAGTACTTC. Translated: CASSPRFTAGVSNEQYF.